The 12 T cell receptor beta chains below come from one sample, sequenced in a study of control samples from healthy donors and cancer patients. The protocol was immunoSEQ multiplex PCR, while the TCRdb copy is restricted to in-frame clones and leaves out a portion. The data show 150,000 to 200,000 clones, around 94% seen once. Input material: PBMCs. The receptors stem from a man aged 55 to 70 with colorectal cancer.

The chain carries TRBV9 and TRBJ2-3, with TRBD1 as a possible D gene (6 bases). CDR1 and CDR2 (germline): SGDLS, YYNGEE. CDR3 size: 13 residues. V gave up 2 bases and J gave up 5 bases, with 9 bases separating them. CDR3 protein: CASSVTGRDTQYF. CDR3 DNA sequence: TGTGCCAGCAGCGTTACAGGGAGAGATACGCAGTATTTT.

The J gene is TRBJ1-2, the V gene TRBV6-5; D ambiguous. Looked up from germline, CDR1 is MNHEY and CDR2 is SVGAGI. The CDR3 runs 12 residues. With 7 bases removed from V and 5 bases from J, the gap between germline ends came to 11 bases. CDR3 DNA sequence: TGTGCCAGCACCAAGGACCTGTATGGCTACACCTTC. Translating gives CASTKDLYGYTF.

The chain employs TRBV6-2 or TRBV6-3 and TRBJ2-5; D uncertain. CDR1 and CDR2 (germline): MNHEY, SVGEGT. The CDR3 runs 13 residues. Trimming took off 0 bases at V and 7 bases at J, with 9 bases between the two ends. For the CDR3, the DNA is TGTGCCAGCAGTTACTCGAAGTCGTCGACCCAGTACTTC. Protein sequence: CASSYSKSSTQYF.

The chain uses TRBV3-1 (or the pseudogene TRBV3-2) and TRBJ1-1; a weak D match, TRBD1 (6 bases). The CDR3 is 17 residues long. Germline CDR1 reads LGHDT; CDR2 reads YNNKEL (reference sequence). V was clipped by 1 base and J by 0 bases, with 15 bases between them. For the CDR3, the DNA is TGTGCCAGCAGCCAAGTGACAGGCGCTGTCATGAACACTGAAGCTTTCTTT. Residues: CASSQVTGAVMNTEAFF.

This clone came up once. The chain uses TRBV10-2 and TRBJ2-2; 7 positions match TRBD1. The CDR3 runs 13 residues. In germline, CDR1 is WSHSY, CDR2 SAAADI. J gave up 7 bases and V 8 bases, and 7 bases lay outside the gene matches. CDR3 sequence reads: CASSLQGIGELFF. The CDR3 nucleotides read TGCGCCAGCTCGTTACAGGGGATCGGGGAGCTGTTTTTT.

This chain connects TRBV6-5 to TRBJ2-5, with 9 bases identical to TRBD2. The CDR3 runs to 15 residues. CDR1 MNHEY and CDR2 SVGAGI come from the germline V gene. The trim removed 7 bases at V and 4 bases at J, leaving 10 bases unmatched. The CDR3 nucleotides read TGTGCCAGCACCGACCGCGGGGGGGCGGGAGAGACCCAGTACTTC. Translated: CASTDRGGAGETQYF.

The rearrangement uses TRBV30 and TRBJ1-3; 8 nucleotides align to TRBD1. The CDR3 runs to 15 residues. Unmatched junction bases numbered 10, after V lost 2 bases and J lost 7 bases. Germline V gives CDR1 GTSNPN, CDR2 SVGIG (reference sequence). The CDR3: CAWSRTGLEWNTIYF. CDR3 sequence (DNA): TGTGCCTGGAGTCGGACAGGGCTAGAGTGGAACACCATATATTTT.

This clone appeared a single time. CDR3: CASRFTGSSGANVLTF. The CDR3 coding sequence is TGTGCCAGCAGATTCACAGGGTCCTCTGGGGCCAACGTCCTGACTTTC. This rearrangement joins TRBV5-4 to TRBJ2-6; maybe TRBD1 (6 bases). The CDR3 contains 16 residues. V lost 5 bases and J 0 bases, leaving 12 bases between the germline ends. Germline V gene lookup returns CDR1 SGHNT and CDR2 YYREEE (reference sequence).

This chain joins TRBV14 and TRBJ2-4, with 9 positions matching TRBD1. The CDR3 covers 19 residues. V dropped 0 bases and J dropped 0; count of bases not matched to a gene: 9. The germline V gene has CDR1 SGHDN and CDR2 FVKESK. CDR3 nucleotide sequence: TGTGCCAGCAGCCAAGATCCCACAGGGGGCTACCCAGCCAAAAACATTCAGTACTTC. Residues: CASSQDPTGGYPAKNIQYF.

V gene TRBV7-8 combines with J gene TRBJ2-7; 8 bases line up with TRBD2. This CDR3 contains 16 residues. CDR1 and CDR2 from the germline V gene are SGHVS and FQNEAQ. The V segment lost 1 base and the J segment 2 bases; nucleotides outside the gene matches: 7. The CDR3 DNA follows: TGTGCCAGCAGCTTAGGATCCGGGGGGGCCCCCTACGAGCAGTACTTC. This encodes CASSLGSGGAPYEQYF.

The genes are TRBV6-4 and TRBJ1-6, with a weak D call TRBD1 (5 bases). This CDR3 has 18 residues. V lost 7 bases and J 6 bases, leaving 25 bases between the germline ends. Looked up from germline, CDR1 is MRHNA and CDR2 is SNTAGT. CDR3 amino acids: CASKVTVPMLGLNSPLHF. The CDR3 DNA reads as TGTGCCAGCAAGGTCACAGTCCCAATGTTGGGGCTTAATTCACCCCTCCACTTT.

The V and J genes are TRBV9 and TRBJ1-1; no clear D gene. V lost 4 bases and J lost 1, with 5 bases in between. Germline values: CDR1 SGDLS, CDR2 YYNGEE. The CDR3 runs to 12 residues. The CDR3 spells CASSPSNTEAFF. The CDR3 bases are TGTGCCAGCAGCCCATCGAACACTGAAGCTTTCTTT.